Reported below is one T cell receptor (beta chain). What it binds is not known. The PCR contained 60 Vbeta and 13 Jbeta primers. The assay was immunoSEQ multiplex PCR, and TCRdb's table has in-frame clones only and misses some. The table has approximately 100,000 clones, 65% to 90% seen once. V lost 4 bases, J lost 6 bases, and 16 bases lay in between. CDR1 is SGHRS and CDR2 is YFSETQ in the germline V gene. This CDR3 comprises 14 residues. This entry belongs to a study of cytomegalovirus exposure and HLA in healthy donors. Study findings and constraints: Association of 16,951 TCR beta sequences with HLA alleles was found at 0.05 false discovery rate in a later analysis. TCR beta sequences reportedly predicted most subjects' HLA-A and HLA-B alleles accurately. Later on, an analysis found that several of the most significant clusters appeared to be linked to common viral pathogens, which included parvovirus B19. Cytomegalovirus status was reportedly diagnosed by the classifier with high specificity and sensitivity.

The chain combines TRBV5-1 with TRBJ1-2; possible D gene TRBD1, 6 bases. The sequenced sample was PBMCs. The clonotype comes from a woman between 18 and 30 years old in good health and CMV-seronegative. The CDR3 loop is CASSPWTEGDGYTF. CDR3 nucleotide sequence: TGCGCCAGCAGCCCATGGACAGAGGGTGATGGCTACACCTTC.